This T cell receptor beta chain stems from a study of beta chain features in type 1 diabetes. General observations from the study: Naive, central memory and Treg TCRB repertoires appeared more alike in patients than in healthy donors. Type 1 diabetes patients showed fewer insertions and more deletions at VDJ junctions. Among patients with Type 1 diabetes, TCRB CDR3s were moderately but significantly shorter in every one of the four CD4+ subsets.

The whole isolated RNA underwent reverse transcription, so sequencing captured expressed TCRB transcripts. Sequencing was performed with immunoSEQ multiplex PCR; in TCRdb, only in-frame clones are kept and a portion is missing. The table has under 400,000 clones, around 12% seen once. This clone occurred a few times. What it binds is not known. The CDR3 covers 14 residues. Germline CDR1 MNHNY, CDR2 SVGAGI (reference sequence). With 2 bases removed from V and 13 bases from J, the gap between germline ends came to 15 bases. V and J are TRBV6-6 and TRBJ1-6, with D uncertain. The sequencing sample was made of naive CD4+ T cells from blood. This clonotype was obtained from a man aged 18-30 years in good health. The CDR3: CASSYRPSPRPLHF. The CDR3 bases are TGTGCCAGCAGTTACAGGCCAAGTCCTAGGCCCCTCCACTTT.